Detailed here is one T cell receptor beta chain. Its matching antigen is unknown. This record belongs to a study of T cell responses to AZD1222 COVID-19 vaccine. Findings and caveats of the study: Clonal diversity was possibly underestimated, and the donors were mostly white British, with more females. CD4 TCRs associated with vaccination spanned spike, dominating at 160-218 and 743-854. Spike-specific TCR depth and breadth grew after two AZD1222 doses.

Sequencing was performed with immunoSEQ multiplex PCR; in TCRdb, only in-frame clones are kept and a portion is missing. The repertoire holds around 200,000 clones, with 88% as singletons. The sample consisted of peripheral blood, taken 28 days after the second AZD1222 dose. The source is an adult who received the AZD1222 COVID-19 vaccine.

CDR3 residues: CASSFPSGRPEGTDTQYF. CDR3 nucleotide sequence: TGTGCCAGCAGTTTCCCGTCGGGCCGACCCGAAGGCACAGATACGCAGTATTTT. The rearrangement uses TRBV28 and TRBJ2-3; D remains unclear. Germline V CDR1 and CDR2: MDHEN, SYDVKM. The CDR3 covers 18 residues. The V end lost 3 bases, the J end lost 1 base, and 20 bases lay between the germline ends.